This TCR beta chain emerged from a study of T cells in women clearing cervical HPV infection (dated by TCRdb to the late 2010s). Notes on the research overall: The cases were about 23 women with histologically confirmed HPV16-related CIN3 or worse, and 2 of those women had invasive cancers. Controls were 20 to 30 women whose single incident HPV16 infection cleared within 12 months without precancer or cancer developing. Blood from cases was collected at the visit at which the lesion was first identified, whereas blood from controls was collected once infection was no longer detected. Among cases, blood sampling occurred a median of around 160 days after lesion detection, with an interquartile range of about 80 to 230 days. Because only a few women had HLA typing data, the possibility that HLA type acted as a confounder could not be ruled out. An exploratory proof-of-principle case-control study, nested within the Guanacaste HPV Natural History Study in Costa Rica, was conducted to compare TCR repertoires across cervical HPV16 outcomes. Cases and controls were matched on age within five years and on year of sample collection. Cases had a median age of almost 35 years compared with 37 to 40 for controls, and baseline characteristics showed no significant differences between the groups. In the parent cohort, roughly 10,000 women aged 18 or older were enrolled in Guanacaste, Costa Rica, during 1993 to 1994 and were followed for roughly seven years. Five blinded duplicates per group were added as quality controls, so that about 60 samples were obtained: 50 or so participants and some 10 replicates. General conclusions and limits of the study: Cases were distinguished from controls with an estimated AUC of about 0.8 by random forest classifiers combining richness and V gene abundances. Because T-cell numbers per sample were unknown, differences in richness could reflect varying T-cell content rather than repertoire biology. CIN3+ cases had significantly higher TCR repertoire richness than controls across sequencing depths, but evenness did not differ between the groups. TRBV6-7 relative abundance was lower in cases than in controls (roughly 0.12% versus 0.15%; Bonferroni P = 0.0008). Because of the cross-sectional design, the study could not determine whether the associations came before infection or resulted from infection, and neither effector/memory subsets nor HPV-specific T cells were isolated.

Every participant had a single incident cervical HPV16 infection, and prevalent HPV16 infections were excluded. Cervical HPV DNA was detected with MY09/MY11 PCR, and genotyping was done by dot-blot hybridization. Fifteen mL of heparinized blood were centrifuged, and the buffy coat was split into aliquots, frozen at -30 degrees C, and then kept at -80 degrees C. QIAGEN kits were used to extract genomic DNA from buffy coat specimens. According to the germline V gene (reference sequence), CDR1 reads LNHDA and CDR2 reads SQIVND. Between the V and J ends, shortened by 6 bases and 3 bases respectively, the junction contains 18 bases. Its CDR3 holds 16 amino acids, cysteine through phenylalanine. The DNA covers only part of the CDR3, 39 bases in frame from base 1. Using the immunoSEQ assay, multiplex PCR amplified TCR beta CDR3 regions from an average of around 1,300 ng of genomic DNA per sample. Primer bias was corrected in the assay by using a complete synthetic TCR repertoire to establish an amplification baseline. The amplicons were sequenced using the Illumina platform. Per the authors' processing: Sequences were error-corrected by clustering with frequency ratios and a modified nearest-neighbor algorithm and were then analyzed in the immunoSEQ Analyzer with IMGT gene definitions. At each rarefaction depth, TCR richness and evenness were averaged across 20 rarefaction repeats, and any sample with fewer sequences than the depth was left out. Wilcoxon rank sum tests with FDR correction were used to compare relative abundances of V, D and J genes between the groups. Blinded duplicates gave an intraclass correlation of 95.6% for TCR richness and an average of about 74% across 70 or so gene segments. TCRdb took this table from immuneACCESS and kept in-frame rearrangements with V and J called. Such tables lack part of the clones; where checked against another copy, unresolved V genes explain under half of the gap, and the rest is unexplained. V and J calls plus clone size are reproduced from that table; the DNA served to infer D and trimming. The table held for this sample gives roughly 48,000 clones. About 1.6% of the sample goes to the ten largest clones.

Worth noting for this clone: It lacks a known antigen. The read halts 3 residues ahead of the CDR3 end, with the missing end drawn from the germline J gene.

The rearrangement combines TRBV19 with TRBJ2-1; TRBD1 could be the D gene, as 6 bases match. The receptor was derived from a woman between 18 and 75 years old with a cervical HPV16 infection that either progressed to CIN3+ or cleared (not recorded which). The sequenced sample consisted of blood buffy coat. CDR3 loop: CASRKTPGHDYNEQFF. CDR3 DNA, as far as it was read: TGTGCCAGTAGGAAAACTCCGGGACACGACTACAATGAG.